This TCR beta chain was obtained from a study of graft-versus-host responses after intestinal transplantation (dated by TCRdb to the early 2020s). General notes on the study: Recipients received multivisceral, liver-intestinal, or isolated intestinal transplants. A cohort of more than 20 intestinal transplant recipients, including one retransplant, was enrolled, and a few patients lacking pretransplant specimens were excluded. Instead of going to the commercial service, samples from a few later patients were sequenced in-house on an Illumina MiSeq and processed with MiXCR. A peak of at least 4% donor T cells among recipient peripheral blood mononuclear cells was the definition used for donor T cell macrochimerism. Every recipient was given anti-thymocyte globulin induction, followed by around three years of maintenance tacrolimus and steroids. To identify alloreactive clones, pre-transplant mixed lymphocyte reaction products were sequenced and then compared with unstimulated pre-transplant donor and recipient T cells. After intestinal transplantation, graft-versus-host and host-versus-graft alloreactive T cell clones were followed in the graft, circulation and bone marrow using bulk TCR-beta CDR3 sequencing.

The CDR1 and CDR2 encoded by the germline V gene are SGDLS and YYNGEE. The CDR3 goes from the cysteine to the phenylalanine over 14 residues. Of the read, only the CDR3 DNA is kept; its 42 bases are in frame from base 1. V lost 4 bases and J lost 1 base, and the count of bases not matched to a germline gene is 3. The paper as a whole reports these results and caveats: Early after transplant, declines in HvG clones were associated with peak levels of circulating GvH clones. The relatively low number and heterogeneity of intestinal transplant patients limited the conclusions. GvH clones turned up in recipient bone marrow, with some appearing earlier in ileal mucosa or blood, a pattern consistent with an intestinal mucosal origin. In the allografts of patients with donor T cell macrochimerism, GvH to HvG T cell clonal ratios were high.

As concerns this clone: Its antigen is currently not known. No much larger clone exists at a distance of one base, and base qualities are not known.

This sample's time point label indicates: cells obtained before transplantation from donor or recipient. CD3+CD4+ and CD3+CD8+ populations were FACS-sorted from unstimulated pre-transplant donor and recipient cells taken from spleen or lymph nodes. Library construction relied on the immunoSEQ multiplex PCR assay. In most patients, genomic DNA was isolated using the Qiagen DNeasy Blood and Tissue Kit and sent frozen to Adaptive Biotechnologies for TCR sequencing. For most patients, high-throughput TCR-beta CDR3 sequencing of genomic DNA was performed by Adaptive Biotechnologies. Per the authors' processing: Adaptive's ImmunoSEQ software was the source of the TCR sequencing data for 18 patients, while three other patients were processed with MiXCR and VDJtools. CD4 versus CD8 sorting errors were corrected by removing sequences found in both subsets at a frequency ratio below 5:1. CDR3 nucleotide sequences shared between donor and recipient were removed because their origin could not be assigned. To count as alloreactive, a clone needed at least 2-fold expansion over unstimulated cells and a minimum CFSE-low frequency of 0.002% (template counts) or 0.001% (read counts). Mappable clones were those detected in sequenced pre-transplant spleen, lymph node, or MLR CFSE-low populations of the donor or recipient. The cumulative frequency of alloreactive clones was calculated as a percentage of all sequences, weighted by copy number. Sourced from immuneACCESS, this table was stored by TCRdb with only in-frame sequences that have V and J called. A share of the clones is absent; for the studies checked, an unresolved V gene accounts for under half, and the remainder has no known explanation. V, J and clone size derive from that table, while D and trimming were established from the DNA sequence. The sample contains around 93,000 clones, around nine tenths of them found a single time. Around 5.8% of the sample comes from the top ten.

This receptor was obtained from a human donor who received an intestinal transplant. Sample: unstimulated CD8+ T cells sorted from spleen or lymph node cells, taken before intestinal transplant. The chain uses TRBV9 and TRBJ2-7, and TRBD1 aligns with 9 junction nucleotides. The CDR3 sequence is CASSPGTGSYEQYF. The nucleotide sequence is TGTGCCAGCAGCCCAGGGACAGGGTCCTACGAGCAGTACTTC.